These T cell receptor beta chains were read from a single sample in a study of T cells in localized non-small cell lung cancer. Sequencing was performed with immunoSEQ multiplex PCR; in TCRdb, only in-frame clones are kept and a portion is missing. The table lists some 51,000 clones, about nine tenths of them singletons. This specimen was peripheral blood, taken before any cancer treatment. The receptors originated from a woman between 35 and 75 years old with stage I lung adenocarcinoma. Each CDR3 is given with its conserved first and last residue. The D gene is left open where the match is weak.

>TRBD1|TRBV11-2
CASRSQGDTEAFF
>-|TRBV15
CATSTPTASEAFF
>-|TRBV4-1
CASSQDLGAQGNTIYF
>-|TRBV11-2
CASSFWDRDTDTQYF
>TRBD1|TRBV5-1
CASSQGQGSTDTQYF
>TRBD1|TRBV6-5
CASSTGQGRYGYTF
>-|TRBV7-8
CASSFPGLNTEAFF
>-|TRBV5-6
CASSRDWAEGETQYF
>-|TRBV11-2
CASSLERRGNEQFF
>-|TRBV7-9
CASSLESAKETQYF
>-|TRBV30
CAWSVPTGRYEQYF
>-|TRBV7-9
CASSLPSGDEQYF
>-|TRBV5-1
CASSLAGTGNQPQHF
>-|TRBV25-1
CASSEGWSNYGYTF
>TRBD1|TRBV7-6
CASTLGQEYEQYF
>TRBD1|TRBV5-6
CASYRGNSPLHF
>TRBD1|TRBV10-3
CAISETGANYGYTF
>-|TRBV7-9
CASSFRASDFYGYTF
>-|TRBV5-1
CASSFGGARDTQYF
>TRBD1|TRBV5-1
CASTWDRTNTGELFF